This T cell receptor beta chain was sequenced in a study of T cells in Graves' hyperthyroidism and ophthalmopathy. Study-wide background: Upon initial diagnosis and before any treatment, peripheral blood was collected.

This clonotype was detected ten times or more. The antigen is not known. Study-wide findings and caveats: Stable hyperthyroidism and ophthalmopathy were separated using 13 V-J signatures. Ophthalmopathy was identified by the model a median approximately 6.4 months ahead of onset.

Fresh peripheral blood, roughly 10 ml of it, supplied the PBMCs. Amplified regions were TCR beta CDR3 sequences from RNA transcripts. During a first-round RT-PCR of the TCR CDR3, the HTBI primer set was used. Using its own MiXCR run on the multiplex PCR reads, TCRdb lists one record per CDR3 protein. The data hold hundreds of thousands of distinct CDR3 sequences, with roughly 15% observed a single time. This CDR3 has 15 amino acids. Trimming took 4 bases from V and 3 from J; bases not matched to a gene: 7. Germline V gene sequence: CDR1 SEHNR, CDR2 FQNEAQ (reference sequence). The J gene is TRBJ2-7, the V gene TRBV7-9, with 9 bases that match TRBD2. The specimen sequenced was blood. This sequence was found in a woman aged 50 to 65 with Graves' ophthalmopathy. CDR3 in DNA: TGTGCCAGCAGCTCAAAGACTAGCGGTCTCTACGAGCAGTACTTC. Protein product: CASSSKTSGLYEQYF.